This is a list of T cell receptor beta chains from one sample in a study of cytomegalovirus exposure and HLA in healthy donors. Method: immunoSEQ multiplex PCR; TCRdb's copy keeps in-frame clones and lacks some. The data hold about 150,000 clones, with nearly 85% observed a single time. The sample taken for sequencing was PBMCs. These receptor sequences come from a male donor in good health and CMV-seronegative. The CDR3 runs from the conserved cysteine through the conserved F or W. Size tells how often a clone was seen (once, few, many) or the class of an expanded clone, and some rows leave it out.

- | TRBJ2-3 | TRBV6-1 | CASSEDGTASDTQYF
- | TRBJ2-1 | TRBV29-1 | CSLSGGNEQFF
- | TRBJ1-6 | TRBV5-1 | CASSGGTGVYSPLHF
- | TRBJ2-7 | TRBV4-1 | CASSQGRGAYEQYF
- | TRBJ1-1 | TRBV19 | CASSPTTGLGTEAFF
few | TRBJ1-5 | TRBV5-4 | CASSLLNQPQHF
- | TRBJ2-3 | TRBV27 | CASKPAGLNERDTQYF
- | TRBJ1-5 | TRBV27 | CASSTGFNQPQHF
- | TRBJ1-1 | TRBV7-9 | CASSSTPNTEAFF
- | TRBJ2-5 | TRBV10-3 | CAISGKQAQETQYF
- | TRBJ2-3 | TRBV6-1 | CASSEGSGGRDTQYF
- | TRBJ1-6 | TRBV9 | CASSVGGQSSYNSPLHF
- | TRBJ2-3 | TRBV13 | CASSLGPGKGRTQYF
- | TRBJ2-7 | TRBV7-9 | CAGSPEWLAGGSSYEQYF
few | TRBJ2-5 | TRBV7-2 | CASRLPFSSGSRETQYF
- | TRBJ2-5 | TRBV14 | CASSQGLSETQYF
- | TRBJ1-1 | TRBV5-1 | CASSLTRGTEAFF
- | TRBJ2-7 | TRBV7-2 | CASRAFSGGSYEQYF
- | TRBJ1-4 | TRBV4-1 | CASSQSTGALNEKLFF
- | TRBJ1-2 | TRBV6-5 | CASTPMRDGQYGYTF
- | TRBJ2-2 | TRBV28 | CASSLPDRGRGELFF
- | TRBJ2-1 | TRBV7-3 | CASSKGQGALGEQFF
few | TRBJ1-2 | TRBV2 | CASGRGQGSYGYTF
- | TRBJ1-3 | TRBV6-6 | CASRDFAGDTIYF
- | TRBJ2-1 | TRBV19 | CASSIGTSGRARGNEQFF
- | TRBJ2-5 | TRBV18 | CATAGGEETQYF
- | TRBJ1-1 | TRBV15 | CAAGEGTGGNTEAFF
- | TRBJ1-2 | TRBV7-9 | CASSYLENYGYTF
- | TRBJ2-7 | TRBV7-9 | CASSPSAGFHEQYF
- | TRBJ2-7 | TRBV4-1 | CASSQGVAGEGQYF
few | TRBJ1-2 | TRBV27 | CASSFVQGGGYTF
- | TRBJ1-2 | TRBV9 | CASSFRPANYGYTF
- | TRBJ2-7 | TRBV7-3 | CASSLQGANEQYF
- | TRBJ1-1 | TRBV15 | CATSSGVGRETEAFF
- | TRBJ2-7 | TRBV11-2 | CASSLTAGFDYEQYF
- | TRBJ2-7 | TRBV6-1 | CASSPRTGGSYEQYF
- | TRBJ2-1 | TRBV18 | CASSFQTSGIGVEQFF
- | - | TRBV4-3 | CASSRGTVSYEQYF
- | TRBJ1-2 | TRBV6-5 | CASSRTGWYTF
- | TRBJ2-7 | TRBV14 | CASSPFSRDRPYEQYF
- | TRBJ1-1 | TRBV29-1 | CSVEGQGGPEAFF